The T cell receptor beta chain under discussion was sequenced for a study of blood T cell repertoires in COVID-19. In the authors' methods: Reference gene primer amplification yielded estimated nucleated cell counts. Measured with immunoSEQ multiplex PCR; TCRdb has only the in-frame clones, and not every one. For V, J and clone size, that table is used; D and trimming come from the DNA. The table has 60,000 to 80,000 clones, approximately 88% seen once. This CDR3 is 13 amino acids long. The V gene's germline CDR1 is LGHDT and CDR2 YNNKEL (reference sequence). V was trimmed by 5 bases and J by 10 bases, leaving 15 bases between them.

This clonotype originated in a man over 45 with active COVID-19. The sequencing sample was made of peripheral blood. V usage is TRBV3-1 (or the pseudogene TRBV3-2) and J usage is TRBJ2-1; unclear D gene. This CDR3 is CASSESTRGEQFF. The CDR3 coding sequence is TGTGCCAGCAGCGAATCGACCAGAGGCGAGCAGTTCTTC.